This passage covers 28 T cell receptor beta chains from one sample sequenced in a study of blood T cell repertoires in COVID-19 (dated by TCRdb to 2020 to 2021). The receptor library was made with the immunoSEQ multiplex PCR assay. Sourced from immuneACCESS, this table was stored by TCRdb with only in-frame sequences that have V and J called. A share of the clones is absent; for the studies checked, an unresolved V gene accounts for under half, and the remainder has no known explanation. This sample lists 250,000 or so clones; more than 70% were detected once. The ten largest clones capture around 2% of the sample. Sequenced sample: PBMCs or T cells enriched from blood (not recorded which). These receptors originate from a woman aged 50 to 60 who had recovered from COVID-19.

This chain links TRBV4-1 with TRBJ1-4; D unresolved. Germline CDR1 and CDR2: MGHRA and YSYEKL. The CDR3 consists of 14 residues. V was pared by 6 bases and J by 6 bases, with 14 bases between. CDR3 protein: CASSTRATHEKLFF. In nucleotides, the CDR3 is TGCGCCAGCAGTACGCGGGCAACGCATGAAAAACTGTTTTTT.

This clone has a single count. This chain links TRBV28 with TRBJ2-1; 14 bases are shared with TRBD2. Germline-derived CDR1 and CDR2 are MDHEN and SYDVKM. V gave up 5 bases and J gave up 10 bases; unmatched junction bases: 10. The CDR3 totals 16 residues. The CDR3, as DNA: TGTGCCAGCAGTCTTCGGACTAGCGGGAGGTCAGGGGAGCAGTTCTTC. Translation: CASSLRTSGRSGEQFF.

This rearrangement joins TRBV6-2 or TRBV6-3 to TRBJ1-5; TRBD1 matches 8 bases. Unmatched junction bases numbered 5, after V lost 5 bases and J lost 5 bases. This CDR3 spans 14 amino acids. The V gene's germline CDR1 is MNHEY and CDR2 SVGEGT. In DNA form, the CDR3 reads TGTGCCAGCAGTCAAGGGACAGGTTATCAGCCCCAGCATTTT. Translation gives CASSQGTGYQPQHF.

The chain recombines TRBV9 with TRBJ2-3, with TRBD2 matching 7 bases. This CDR3 spans 13 amino acids. Trimming cost V 3 bases and J 4 bases; bases outside gene matches: 2. Germline V lookup: CDR1 SGDLS, CDR2 YYNGEE. CDR3 amino acids: CASSAREPDTQYF. CDR3 DNA: TGTGCCAGCAGCGCGCGGGAGCCAGATACGCAGTATTTT.

In DNA form, the CDR3 reads TGCGCCAGCAGCCACCCGCAGGGATCTATTTCACCCCTCCACTTT. Translated, it gives CASSHPQGSISPLHF. The chain recombines TRBV4-1 with TRBJ1-6; D may be TRBD1 (5 bases). V gave up 3 bases and J gave up 9 bases, with 15 bases separating them. Germline CDR1 is MGHRA and CDR2 is YSYEKL. The CDR3 consists of 15 residues.

This clone showed up many times. The rearrangement joins TRBV6-5 to TRBJ1-5; D gene ambiguous. Germline V gene lookup returns CDR1 MNHEY and CDR2 SVGAGI. Deletions cut 0 bases from V and 6 bases from J, with 6 bases between. The CDR3 covers 13 residues. CDR3 in amino acids: CASSYSEAQPQHF. CDR3 sequence (DNA): TGTGCCAGCAGTTACTCAGAAGCTCAGCCCCAGCATTTT.

This clone showed up many times. This chain links TRBV6-2 or TRBV6-3 with TRBJ2-7; D possibly corresponds to TRBD2 (6 bases). The CDR3 is made up of 16 amino acids. Trimming stripped 2 bases from V and 0 bases from J, with 14 bases between. CDR1 and CDR2 (germline): MNHEY, SVGEGT. The CDR3 reads CASSYAGLLPSYEQYF. For the CDR3, the DNA is TGTGCCAGCAGTTACGCGGGACTCCTACCCTCCTACGAGCAGTACTTC.

The gene calls are TRBV6-5 and TRBJ2-1; D is uncertain. The CDR3 consists of 12 residues. V was trimmed by 5 bases and J by 4 bases, leaving 6 bases between them. The V gene's germline CDR1 is MNHEY and CDR2 SVGAGI. In DNA form, the CDR3 reads TGTGCCAGCAGTACATTTTACAATGAGCAGTTCTTC. Translated: CASSTFYNEQFF.

The V call is TRBV5-1, the J call TRBJ1-4, with D perhaps TRBD1 (6 bases). V dropped 4 bases and J dropped 8 bases, with 18 bases sitting between them. The germline V gene encodes CDR1 SGHRS and CDR2 YFSETQ. The CDR3 has 15 residues. The CDR3 sequence: CASSRQGFEREKLFF. The CDR3 nucleotides are TGCGCCAGCAGCCGGCAGGGGTTCGAAAGGGAAAAACTGTTTTTT.

The table lists this clone with a count of one. The V and J genes are TRBV5-1 and TRBJ2-3, with D maybe TRBD1 (6 bases). This CDR3 is built from 16 residues. Per the germline V gene, CDR1 is SGHRS and CDR2 is YFSETQ. Trimming removed 0 bases at V and 2 bases at J, with 13 bases between. This CDR3 is CASSLGAGVDTDTQYF. The CDR3 nucleotides are TGCGCCAGCAGCTTGGGGGCAGGGGTTGACACAGATACGCAGTATTTT.

The chain has TRBV28 and TRBJ2-7; 8 bases align to TRBD2. This CDR3 comprises 15 residues. J lost 6 bases, V lost 7 bases, and 14 bases had no gene match. Germline V gives CDR1 MDHEN, CDR2 SYDVKM. The CDR3 DNA reads as TGTGCCAGCACCGCTAAGCGGGAGAAGGCCTTCGAGCAGTACTTC. Protein product: CASTAKREKAFEQYF.

J is TRBJ1-3 and V is TRBV5-5; D call uncertain. V dropped 1 base and J dropped 1 base, with 6 bases sitting between them. Germline values: CDR1 SGHKS, CDR2 YYEKEE (reference sequence). CDR3 length equals 14 residues. CDR3 sequence reads: CASSLPGSGNTIYF. Here the CDR3 DNA reads TGTGCCAGCAGCTTGCCGGGGTCTGGAAACACCATATATTTT.

This sequence joins TRBV7-2 and TRBJ1-4; D uncertain. V dropped 1 base and J dropped 6 bases, with 6 bases sitting between them. Germline V CDR1 and CDR2: SGHTA, FQGNSA. The CDR3 length is 13 residues. The CDR3 here is CASSLGKHEKLFF. The CDR3 DNA reads TGTGCCAGCAGCTTAGGTAAGCATGAAAAACTGTTTTTT.

The chain uses TRBV3-1 (or the pseudogene TRBV3-2) and TRBJ1-6, with 10 bases matching TRBD1. In germline, CDR1 is LGHDT, CDR2 YNNKEL (reference sequence). The CDR3 length is 17 residues. The trim removed 0 bases at V and 9 bases at J, leaving 8 bases unmatched. Here the CDR3 reads CASSQDPPRDRGSPLHF. Written as DNA, the CDR3 is TGTGCCAGCAGCCAAGACCCCCCGCGGGACAGGGGTTCACCCCTCCACTTT.

The V and J genes are TRBV7-3 and TRBJ2-3, with D maybe TRBD1 (5 bases). CDR3 length: 14 residues. Trimming took 4 bases from V and 0 from J, leaving 8 bases between them. The germline gives CDR1 SGHTA, CDR2 FQGTGA. CDR3 amino acids: CASSSRASTDTQYF. CDR3 DNA: TGTGCCAGCAGCTCCAGGGCTAGCACAGATACGCAGTATTTT.

The chain recombines TRBV9 with TRBJ2-1, with 7 bases aligning to TRBD2. After removal of 0 bases from V and 2 bases from J, the junction contained 5 bases not matched to a gene. The germline V gene encodes CDR1 SGDLS and CDR2 YYNGEE. The CDR3 extends over 16 amino acids. DNA of the CDR3: TGTGCCAGCAGCGTAGGAGCGGGAAGGGCCTACAATGAGCAGTTCTTC. This encodes CASSVGAGRAYNEQFF.

The chain combines TRBV20-1 with TRBJ2-3; TRBD2 matches 8 bases. CDR3 size: 15 residues. The ends lost 3 bases at V and 1 base at J; junction bases unmatched: 6. Germline V lookup: CDR1 DFQATT, CDR2 SNEGSKA (reference sequence). The CDR3: CSASRGLGRTDTQYF. The DNA for the CDR3 is TGCAGTGCTAGTAGGGGACTAGGACGCACAGATACGCAGTATTTT.

This clone was picked up a small number of times. The chain is built from TRBV20-1 and TRBJ1-1; 7 bases map to TRBD1. V dropped 3 bases and J dropped 5; count of bases not matched to a gene: 9. Germline values: CDR1 DFQATT, CDR2 SNEGSKA (reference sequence). The CDR3 spans 14 residues. The CDR3 region is CSASYPGGRTEAFF. CDR3 DNA sequence: TGCAGTGCTAGTTACCCAGGGGGGAGGACTGAAGCTTTCTTT.

The V gene is TRBV7-2, the J gene TRBJ1-2; D gene unclear. The V end was cut by 4 bases, the J end by 0 bases, with 9 bases between. Germline V gene data show CDR1 as SGHTA and CDR2 as FQGNSA. This CDR3 is built from 14 residues. CDR3 bases: TGTGCCAGCAGCTCAGGTTTTACTAACTATGGCTACACCTTC. As protein: CASSSGFTNYGYTF.

V gene TRBV27 combines with J gene TRBJ2-7, with 8 bases matching TRBD1. CDR3 length: 15 residues. The ends lost 5 bases at V and 5 bases at J; junction bases unmatched: 11. The germline V gene encodes CDR1 MNHEY and CDR2 SMNVEV (reference sequence). This CDR3 reads CASSAPGTGGHEQYF. Here the CDR3 DNA reads TGTGCCAGCAGTGCACCCGGGACAGGAGGCCACGAGCAGTACTTC.

The chain uses TRBV7-8 and TRBJ1-6, with D maybe TRBD1 (5 bases). Germline values: CDR1 SGHVS, CDR2 FQNEAQ. V shed 1 base and J shed 6 bases, with 13 bases lying between them. This CDR3 is 16 amino acids long. The CDR3 sequence: CASSLVAGKANSPLHF. The CDR3 DNA reads TGTGCCAGCAGCTTAGTGGCAGGGAAGGCTAATTCACCCCTCCACTTT.

This rearrangement joins TRBV7-2 to TRBJ2-3, with 8 bases lining up with TRBD2. Germline trimming cut 4 bases from V and 4 bases from J; bases unmatched to any gene: 10. The germline CDR1 and CDR2 sequences are SGHTA and FQGNSA. The CDR3 covers 16 residues. CDR3 coding DNA: TGTGCCAGCAGCTGGGGGGCGGGAGGACGGGCAGATACGCAGTATTTT. Translation gives CASSWGAGGRADTQYF.

The chain couples TRBV4-1 to TRBJ1-1; D is unresolved. The V end lost 5 bases, the J end lost 1 base, and 11 bases lay between the germline ends. The CDR3 runs 14 residues. In germline, CDR1 is MGHRA, CDR2 YSYEKL. The CDR3 DNA is TGCGCCAGCAGCTTTTACGGGAAGAACACTGAAGCTTTCTTT. Amino acid sequence: CASSFYGKNTEAFF.

The V gene is TRBV5-8, the J gene TRBJ1-2; D is perhaps TRBD1 (5 bases). Germline CDR1 and CDR2: SGHTS and YDEGEE. CDR3 size: 13 residues. V lost 6 bases and J 8 bases, leaving 17 bases between the germline ends. CDR3 DNA: TGTGCCAGCACCACTGACCCAGGGAACGGCTACACCTTC. Its translation: CASTTDPGNGYTF.

The chain employs TRBV5-6 and TRBJ2-1; 8 nucleotides agree with TRBD2. Losses at the gene ends were 4 bases for V and 3 bases for J; bases not matched to a gene: 9. The CDR3 length is 16 residues. Germline V gives CDR1 SGHDT, CDR2 YYEEEE. The DNA for the CDR3 is TGTGCCAGCAGCCGACCCGCGGGGGGCTACTACAATGAGCAGTTCTTC. It yields the protein CASSRPAGGYYNEQFF.

This sequence joins TRBV7-3 and TRBJ1-3, with TRBD1 matching over 7 bases. V shed 5 bases and J 1 base; nucleotides not matched to a gene: 5. CDR1 and CDR2 from the germline V gene are SGHTA and FQGTGA. CDR3 length: 15 amino acids. The CDR3, as DNA: TGTGCCAGCAGCCCTCAGGGGGGTTCTGGAAACACCATATATTTT. Translated: CASSPQGGSGNTIYF.

The rearrangement links TRBV11-1 to TRBJ1-6; no clear D. V lost 2 bases, J lost 9 bases, and 11 bases lay in between. Looked up from germline, CDR1 is SGHAT and CDR2 is FQDESV (reference sequence). The CDR3 is 14 residues long. DNA for the CDR3: TGTGCCAGCAGCTTATTCCCTTCGGGTTCACCCCTCCACTTT. Its translation: CASSLFPSGSPLHF.

The chain joins TRBV27 to TRBJ2-5; 9 bases align to TRBD1. The CDR3 has 19 amino acids. V was clipped by 3 bases and J by 3 bases; unmatched bases: 17. CDR1 is MNHEY, CDR2 SMNVEV, per germline (reference sequence). The CDR3 reads CASSLEPATGTGNKETQYF. CDR3 DNA: TGTGCCAGCAGTTTGGAACCCGCTACCGGGACAGGGAACAAAGAGACCCAGTACTTC.